This T cell receptor beta chain was observed in a study of beta chain features in type 1 diabetes. Germline V gene sequence: CDR1 GTSNPN, CDR2 SVGIG (reference sequence). The CDR3 loop spans 13 amino acids. Trimming pared 4 bases from V and 5 bases from J, leaving 12 bases between. Sorted populations all had greater than 95% purity. This clone was seen a few times. Its target is unknown. Broader study findings: It was possible that PCR favored shorter templates, equally so in patients and controls. Within patients, naive, central memory and Treg TCRB repertoires seemed more similar than within healthy donors. Moderate yet significant TCRB CDR3 shortening was seen in Type 1 diabetes patients in all four CD4+ subsets.

Since all of the isolated RNA was reverse transcribed, expressed TCRB transcripts were what got sequenced. TCRdb's copy holds only in-frame clones and misses some; the assay was immunoSEQ multiplex PCR. Of a few hundred thousand clones in the sample, about 30% are singletons; the top ten hold around 0.065%. Sequencing input: naive CD4+ T cells from blood. The TCR sequence derives from a man in his late teens or twenties in good health. This sequence joins TRBV30 and TRBJ2-1; perhaps TRBD2 as D (6 bases). In DNA, the CDR3 is TGTGCCTGGACCCGCAGGAGGGACAATGAGCAGTTCTTC. Protein product: CAWTRRRDNEQFF.